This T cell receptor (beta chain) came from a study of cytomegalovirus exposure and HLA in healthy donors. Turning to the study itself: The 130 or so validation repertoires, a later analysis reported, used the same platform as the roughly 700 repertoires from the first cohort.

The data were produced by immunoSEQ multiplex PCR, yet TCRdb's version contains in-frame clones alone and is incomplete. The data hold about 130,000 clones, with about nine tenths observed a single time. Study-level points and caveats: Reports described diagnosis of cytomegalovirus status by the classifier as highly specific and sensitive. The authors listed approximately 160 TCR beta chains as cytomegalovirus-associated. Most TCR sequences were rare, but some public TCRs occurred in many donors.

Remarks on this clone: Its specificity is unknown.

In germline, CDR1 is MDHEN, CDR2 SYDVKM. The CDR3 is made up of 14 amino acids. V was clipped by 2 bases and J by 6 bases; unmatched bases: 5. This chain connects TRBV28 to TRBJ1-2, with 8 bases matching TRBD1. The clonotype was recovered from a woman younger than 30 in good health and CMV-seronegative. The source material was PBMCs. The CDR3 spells CASSLDRGADGYTF. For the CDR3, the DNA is TGTGCCAGCAGTTTAGACAGGGGCGCTGATGGCTACACCTTC.